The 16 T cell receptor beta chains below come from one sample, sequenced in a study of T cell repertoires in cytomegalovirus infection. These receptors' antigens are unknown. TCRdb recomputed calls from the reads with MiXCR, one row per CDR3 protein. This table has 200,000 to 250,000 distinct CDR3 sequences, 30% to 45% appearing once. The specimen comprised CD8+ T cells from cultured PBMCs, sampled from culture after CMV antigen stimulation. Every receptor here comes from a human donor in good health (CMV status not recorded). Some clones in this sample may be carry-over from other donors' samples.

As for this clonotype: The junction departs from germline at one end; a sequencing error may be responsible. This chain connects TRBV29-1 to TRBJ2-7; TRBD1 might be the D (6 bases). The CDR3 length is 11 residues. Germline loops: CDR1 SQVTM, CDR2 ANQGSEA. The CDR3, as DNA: TGCAGCGTCCCTACACGGCAGGGGATGGACTTC. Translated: CSVPTRQGMDF.

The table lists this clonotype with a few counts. The CDR3 coding sequence is TGTGCCAGCAGTCCCTCTCGGGCCTCGGGCGGAAACTATGGCTACACCTTC. The encoded protein is CASSPSRASGGNYGYTF. The V and J genes are TRBV27 and TRBJ1-2; D unresolved. V was clipped by 5 bases and J by 2 bases, with 21 bases between them. The germline V gene encodes CDR1 MNHEY and CDR2 SMNVEV (reference sequence). The CDR3 extends over 17 amino acids.

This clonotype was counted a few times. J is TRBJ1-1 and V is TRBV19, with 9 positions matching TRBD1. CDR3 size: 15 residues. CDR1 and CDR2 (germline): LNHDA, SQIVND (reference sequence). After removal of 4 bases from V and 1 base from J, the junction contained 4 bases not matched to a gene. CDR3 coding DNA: TGTGCCAGTAGTACTCGGACAGGGGCGAACACTGAAGCTTTCTTT. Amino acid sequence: CASSTRTGANTEAFF.

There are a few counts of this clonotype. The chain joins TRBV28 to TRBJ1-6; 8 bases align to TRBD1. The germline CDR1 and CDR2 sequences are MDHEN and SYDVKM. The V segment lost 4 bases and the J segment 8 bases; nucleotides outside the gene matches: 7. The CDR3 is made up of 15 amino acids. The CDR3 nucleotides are TGTGCCAGCAGTTCACCGGGACAGGCTGATTCACCCCTCCACTTT. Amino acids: CASSSPGQADSPLHF.

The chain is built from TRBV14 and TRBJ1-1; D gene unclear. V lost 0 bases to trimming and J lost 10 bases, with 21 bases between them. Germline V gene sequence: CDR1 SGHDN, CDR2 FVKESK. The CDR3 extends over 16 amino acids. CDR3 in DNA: TGTGCCAGCAGCCAAGATGGTAGCCACCCCATAAAGGGAGCTTTCTTT. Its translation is CASSQDGSHPIKGAFF.

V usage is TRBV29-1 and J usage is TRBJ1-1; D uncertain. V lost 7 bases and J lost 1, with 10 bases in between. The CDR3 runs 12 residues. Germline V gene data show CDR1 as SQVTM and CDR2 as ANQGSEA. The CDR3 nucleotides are TGCAGCGCGAGGTCAGGGAACACTGAAGCTTTCTTT. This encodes CSARSGNTEAFF.

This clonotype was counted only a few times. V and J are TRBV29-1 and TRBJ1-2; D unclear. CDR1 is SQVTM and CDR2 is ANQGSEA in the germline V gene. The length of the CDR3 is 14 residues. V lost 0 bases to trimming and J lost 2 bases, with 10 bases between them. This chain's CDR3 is CSVEDRIQNYGYTF. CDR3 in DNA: TGCAGCGTTGAAGATAGAATCCAAAACTATGGCTACACCTTC.

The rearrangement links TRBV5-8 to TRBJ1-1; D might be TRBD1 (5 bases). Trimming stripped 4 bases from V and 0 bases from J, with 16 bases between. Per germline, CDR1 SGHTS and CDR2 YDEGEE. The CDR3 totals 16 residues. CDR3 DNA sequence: TGTGCCAGCAGCCAGGGATTCCGGGCCCTGAACACTGAAGCTTTCTTT. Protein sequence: CASSQGFRALNTEAFF.

DNA for the CDR3: TGTGCCAGCAGTGAAGGCAGACTAGCGGGAAACCACAATGAGCAGTTCTTC. Residues: CASSEGRLAGNHNEQFF. The genes are TRBV2 and TRBJ2-1, with 11 bases aligning to TRBD2. J gave up 5 bases and V 1 base, and 7 bases lay outside the gene matches. The CDR3 length is 17 residues. Germline V gene sequence: CDR1 SNHLY, CDR2 FYNNEI.

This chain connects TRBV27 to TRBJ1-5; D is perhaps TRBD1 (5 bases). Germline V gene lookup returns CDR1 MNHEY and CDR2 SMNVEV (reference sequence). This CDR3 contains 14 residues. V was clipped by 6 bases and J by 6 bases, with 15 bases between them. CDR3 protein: CASSLGQGSQPQHF. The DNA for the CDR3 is TGTGCCAGCAGCTTGGGGCAGGGAAGTCAGCCCCAGCATTTT.

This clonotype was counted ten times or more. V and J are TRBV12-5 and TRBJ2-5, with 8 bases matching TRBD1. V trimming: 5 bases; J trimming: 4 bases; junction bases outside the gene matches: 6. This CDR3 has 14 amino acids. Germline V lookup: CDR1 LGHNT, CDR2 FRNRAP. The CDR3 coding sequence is TGTGCTAGTGGTCCGGGGACAGGCTTAGAGACCCAGTACTTC. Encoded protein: CASGPGTGLETQYF.

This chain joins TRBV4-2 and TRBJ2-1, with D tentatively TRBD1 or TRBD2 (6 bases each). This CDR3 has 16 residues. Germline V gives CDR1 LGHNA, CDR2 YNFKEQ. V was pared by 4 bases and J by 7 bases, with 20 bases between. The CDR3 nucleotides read TGTGCCAGCAGCCTCTGGGTGGAGGGAAGGGGGAATGAGCAGTTCTTC. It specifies CASSLWVEGRGNEQFF.

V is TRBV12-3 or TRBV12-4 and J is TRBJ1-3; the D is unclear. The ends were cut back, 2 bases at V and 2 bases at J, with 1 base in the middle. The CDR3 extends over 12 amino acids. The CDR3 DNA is TGTGCCAGCAGTTTACCTGGAAACACCATATATTTT. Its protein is CASSLPGNTIYF.

CDR3 amino acids: CASSEAWGTGANVLTF. The CDR3, as DNA: TGTGCCAGCAGTGAAGCCTGGGGGACTGGGGCCAACGTCCTGACTTTC. V is TRBV6-1 and J is TRBJ2-6; either TRBD1 or TRBD2 may supply D (5 bases each). The CDR3 totals 16 residues. V was pared by 0 bases and J by 2 bases, with 8 bases between. CDR1 is MNHNS and CDR2 is SASEGT in the germline V gene.

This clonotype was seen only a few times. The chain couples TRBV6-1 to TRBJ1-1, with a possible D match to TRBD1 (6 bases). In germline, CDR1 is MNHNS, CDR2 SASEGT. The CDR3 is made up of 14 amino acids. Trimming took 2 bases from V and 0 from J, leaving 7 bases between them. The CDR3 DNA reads TGTGCCAGCAGTGAAAACAGGGTGAACACTGAAGCTTTCTTT. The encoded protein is CASSENRVNTEAFF.

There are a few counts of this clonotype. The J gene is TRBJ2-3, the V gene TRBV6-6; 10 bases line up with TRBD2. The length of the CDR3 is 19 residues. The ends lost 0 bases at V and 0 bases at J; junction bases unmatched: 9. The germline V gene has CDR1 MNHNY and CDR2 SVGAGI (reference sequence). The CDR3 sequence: CASSYSPSGGKVSTDTQYF. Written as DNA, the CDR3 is TGTGCCAGCAGTTACTCGCCTAGCGGGGGTAAAGTAAGCACAGATACGCAGTATTTT.